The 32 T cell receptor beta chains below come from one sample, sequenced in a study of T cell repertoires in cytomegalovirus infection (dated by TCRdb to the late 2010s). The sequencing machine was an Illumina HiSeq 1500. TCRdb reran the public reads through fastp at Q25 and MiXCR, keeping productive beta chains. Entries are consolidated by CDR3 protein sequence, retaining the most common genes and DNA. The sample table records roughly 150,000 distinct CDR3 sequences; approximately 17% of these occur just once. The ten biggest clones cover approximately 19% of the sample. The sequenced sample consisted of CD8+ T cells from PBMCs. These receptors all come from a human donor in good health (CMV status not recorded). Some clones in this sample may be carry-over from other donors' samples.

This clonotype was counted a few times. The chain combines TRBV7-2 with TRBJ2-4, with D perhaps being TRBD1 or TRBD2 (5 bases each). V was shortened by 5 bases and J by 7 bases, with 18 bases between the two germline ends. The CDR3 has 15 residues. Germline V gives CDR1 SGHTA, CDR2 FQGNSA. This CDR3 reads CASSVGRSSGNIQYF. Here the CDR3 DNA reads TGTGCCAGCAGCGTTGGGAGAAGTTCAGGGAACATTCAGTACTTC.

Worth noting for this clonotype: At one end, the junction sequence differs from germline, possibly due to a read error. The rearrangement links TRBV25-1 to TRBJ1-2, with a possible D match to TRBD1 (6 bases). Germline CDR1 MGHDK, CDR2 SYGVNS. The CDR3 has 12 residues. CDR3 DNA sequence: TGTGCCAGCGCACAGGGCGGCTATGCCTACACCTTC. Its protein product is CASAQGGYAYTF.

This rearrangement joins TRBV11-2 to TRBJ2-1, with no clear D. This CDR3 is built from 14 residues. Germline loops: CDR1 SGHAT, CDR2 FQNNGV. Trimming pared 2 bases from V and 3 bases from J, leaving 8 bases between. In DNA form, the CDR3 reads TGTGCCAGCAGCTTAATGAGTTACTACAATGAGCAGTTCTTC. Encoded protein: CASSLMSYYNEQFF.

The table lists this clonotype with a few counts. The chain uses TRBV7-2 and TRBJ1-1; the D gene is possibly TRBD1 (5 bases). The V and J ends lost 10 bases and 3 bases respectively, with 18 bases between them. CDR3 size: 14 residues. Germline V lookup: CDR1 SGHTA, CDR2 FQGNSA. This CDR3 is CATGQVGGDTEAFF. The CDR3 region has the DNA TGTGCCACGGGTCAGGTCGGGGGGGACACTGAAGCTTTCTTT.

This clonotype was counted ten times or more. For the CDR3, the DNA is TGTGCCAGCAGTTTAACGGGCTCCTACAATGAGCAGTTCTTC. Protein: CASSLTGSYNEQFF. The chain recombines TRBV28 with TRBJ2-1; D uncertain. V was trimmed by 2 bases and J by 0 bases, leaving 5 bases between them. Germline CDR1 is MDHEN and CDR2 is SYDVKM. This CDR3 contains 14 residues.

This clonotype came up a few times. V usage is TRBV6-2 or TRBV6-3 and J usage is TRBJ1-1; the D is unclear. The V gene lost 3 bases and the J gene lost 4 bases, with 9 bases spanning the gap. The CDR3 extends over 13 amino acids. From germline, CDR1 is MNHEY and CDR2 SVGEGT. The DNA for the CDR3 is TGTGCCAGCAGTTATGGTTGGGGCACTGAAGCTTTCTTT. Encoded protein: CASSYGWGTEAFF.

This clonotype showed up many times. CDR3 nucleotides: TGTGCCAGCAGTTACTCAGGGGAGTCCTACAATGAGCAGTTCTTC. Translating it yields CASSYSGESYNEQFF. The chain couples TRBV6-2 or TRBV6-3 to TRBJ2-1; perhaps D is TRBD1 or TRBD2 (5 bases each). Germline V lookup: CDR1 MNHEY, CDR2 SVGEGT. Trimming pared 0 bases from V and 1 base from J, leaving 7 bases between. The CDR3 spans 15 residues.

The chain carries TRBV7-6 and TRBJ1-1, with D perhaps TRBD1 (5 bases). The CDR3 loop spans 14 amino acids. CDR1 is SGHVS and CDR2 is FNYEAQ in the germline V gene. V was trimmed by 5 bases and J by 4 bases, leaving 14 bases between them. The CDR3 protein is CASSPVWGSTEAFF. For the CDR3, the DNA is TGTGCCAGCAGCCCAGTGTGGGGGAGCACTGAAGCTTTCTTT.

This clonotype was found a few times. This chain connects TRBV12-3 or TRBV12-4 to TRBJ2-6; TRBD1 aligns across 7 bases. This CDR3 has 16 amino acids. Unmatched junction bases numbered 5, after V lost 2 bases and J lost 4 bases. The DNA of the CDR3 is TGTGCCAGCAGTTTAAGTAGGGGGCGAGGGGCCAACGTCCTGACTTTC. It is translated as CASSLSRGRGANVLTF.

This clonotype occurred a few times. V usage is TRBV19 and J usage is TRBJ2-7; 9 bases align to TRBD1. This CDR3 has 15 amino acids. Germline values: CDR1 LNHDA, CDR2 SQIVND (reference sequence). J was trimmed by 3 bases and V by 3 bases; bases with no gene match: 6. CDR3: CASSITGTGLYEQYF. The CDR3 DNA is TGTGCCAGTAGTATCACCGGGACAGGGCTCTACGAGCAGTACTTC.

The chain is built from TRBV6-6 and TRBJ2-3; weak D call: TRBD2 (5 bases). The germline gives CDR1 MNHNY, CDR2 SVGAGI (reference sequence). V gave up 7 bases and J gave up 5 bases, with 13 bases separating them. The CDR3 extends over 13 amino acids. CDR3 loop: CASTEADEDTQYF. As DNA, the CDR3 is TGTGCCAGCACGGAAGCGGACGAAGATACGCAGTATTTT.

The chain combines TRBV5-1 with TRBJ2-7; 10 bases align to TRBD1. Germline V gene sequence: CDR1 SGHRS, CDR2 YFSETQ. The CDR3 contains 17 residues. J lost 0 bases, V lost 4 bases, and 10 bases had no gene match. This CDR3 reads CASSHPPGQGSSYEQYF. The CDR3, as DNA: TGCGCCAGCAGCCATCCTCCGGGACAGGGGAGCTCCTACGAGCAGTACTTC.

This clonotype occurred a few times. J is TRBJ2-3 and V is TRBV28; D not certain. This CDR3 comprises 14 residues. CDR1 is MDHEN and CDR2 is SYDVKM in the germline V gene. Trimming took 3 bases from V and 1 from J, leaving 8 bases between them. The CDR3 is CASSFVGGTDTQYF. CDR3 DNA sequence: TGTGCCAGCAGTTTCGTGGGTGGCACAGATACGCAGTATTTT.

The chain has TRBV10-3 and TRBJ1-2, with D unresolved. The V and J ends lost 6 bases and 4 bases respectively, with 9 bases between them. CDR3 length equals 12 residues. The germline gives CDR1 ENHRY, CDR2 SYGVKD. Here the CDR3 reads CAIREVVYGYTF. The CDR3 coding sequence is TGTGCCATCAGGGAAGTCGTCTATGGCTACACCTTC.

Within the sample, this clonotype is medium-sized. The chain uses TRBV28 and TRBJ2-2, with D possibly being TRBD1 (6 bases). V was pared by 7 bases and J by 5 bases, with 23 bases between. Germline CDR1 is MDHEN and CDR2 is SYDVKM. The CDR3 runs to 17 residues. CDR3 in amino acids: CASTQTGHHRETGELFF. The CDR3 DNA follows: TGTGCCAGCACTCAGACGGGACACCACCGAGAGACCGGGGAGCTGTTTTTT.

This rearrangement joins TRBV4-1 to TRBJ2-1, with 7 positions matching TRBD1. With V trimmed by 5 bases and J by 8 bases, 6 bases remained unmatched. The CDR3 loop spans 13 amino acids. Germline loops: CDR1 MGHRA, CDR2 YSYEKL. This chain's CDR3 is CASSVQGTDEQFF. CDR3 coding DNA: TGCGCCAGCAGCGTACAGGGGACGGATGAGCAGTTCTTC.

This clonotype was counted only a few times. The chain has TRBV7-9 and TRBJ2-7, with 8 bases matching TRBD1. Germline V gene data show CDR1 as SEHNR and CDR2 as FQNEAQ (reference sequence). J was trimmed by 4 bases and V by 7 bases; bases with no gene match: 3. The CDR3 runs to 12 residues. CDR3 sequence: CASMTGDYEQYF. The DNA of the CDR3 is TGTGCCAGCATGACAGGGGATTACGAGCAGTACTTC. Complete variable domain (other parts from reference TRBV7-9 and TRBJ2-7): DTGVSQNPRHKITKRGQNVTFRCDPISEHNRLYWYRQTLGQGPEFLTYFQNEAQLEKSRLLSDRFSAERPKGSFSTLEIQRTEQGDSAMYLCASMTGDYEQYFGPGTRLTVT.

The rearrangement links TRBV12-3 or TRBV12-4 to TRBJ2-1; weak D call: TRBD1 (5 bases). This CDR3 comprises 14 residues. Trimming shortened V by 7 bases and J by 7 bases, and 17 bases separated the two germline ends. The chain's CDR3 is CASIGVLRPNEQFF. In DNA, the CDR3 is TGTGCCAGCATAGGGGTACTCCGGCCTAATGAGCAGTTCTTC.

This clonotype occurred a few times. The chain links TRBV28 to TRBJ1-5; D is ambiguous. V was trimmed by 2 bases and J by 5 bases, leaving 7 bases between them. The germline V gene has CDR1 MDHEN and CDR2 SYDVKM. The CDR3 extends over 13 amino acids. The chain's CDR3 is CASSLLRDQPQHF. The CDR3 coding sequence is TGTGCCAGCAGTTTACTTCGGGATCAGCCCCAGCATTTT.

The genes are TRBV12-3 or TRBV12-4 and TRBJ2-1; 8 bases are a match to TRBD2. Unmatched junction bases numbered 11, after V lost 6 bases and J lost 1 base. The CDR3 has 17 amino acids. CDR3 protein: CASSGGASGSSYNEQFF. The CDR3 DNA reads TGTGCCAGCAGCGGGGGGGCTAGCGGTTCTTCCTACAATGAGCAGTTCTTC.

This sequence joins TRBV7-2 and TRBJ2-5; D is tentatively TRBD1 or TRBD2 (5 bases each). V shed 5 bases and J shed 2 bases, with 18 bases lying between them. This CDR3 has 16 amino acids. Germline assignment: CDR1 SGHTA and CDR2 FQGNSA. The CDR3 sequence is CASSRRGESLQETQYF. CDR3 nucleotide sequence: TGTGCCAGCAGCAGAAGGGGAGAGAGCCTTCAAGAGACCCAGTACTTC.

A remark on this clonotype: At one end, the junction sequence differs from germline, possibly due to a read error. The CDR3 loop is CSARDRQGAYTEAFF. Written as DNA, the CDR3 is TGCAGTGCCAGAGATCGACAGGGGGCATACACTGAAGCTTTCTTT. V is TRBV20-1 and J is TRBJ1-1, with 10 bases identical to TRBD1. The CDR3 runs to 15 residues. Germline V gives CDR1 DFQATT, CDR2 SNEGSKA (reference sequence).

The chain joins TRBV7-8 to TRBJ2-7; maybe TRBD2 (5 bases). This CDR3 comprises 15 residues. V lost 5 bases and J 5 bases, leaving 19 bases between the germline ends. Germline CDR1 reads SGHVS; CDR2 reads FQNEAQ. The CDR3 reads CASSHLGNEEDEQYF. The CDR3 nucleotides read TGTGCCAGCAGCCACTTAGGGAATGAGGAGGACGAGCAGTACTTC.

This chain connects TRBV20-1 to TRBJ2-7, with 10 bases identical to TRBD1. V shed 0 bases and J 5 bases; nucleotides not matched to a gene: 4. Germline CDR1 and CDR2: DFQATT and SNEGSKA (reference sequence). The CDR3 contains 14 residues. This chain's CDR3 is CSARDVGTGDEQYF. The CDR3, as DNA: TGCAGTGCTAGAGACGTAGGGACAGGGGACGAGCAGTACTTC.

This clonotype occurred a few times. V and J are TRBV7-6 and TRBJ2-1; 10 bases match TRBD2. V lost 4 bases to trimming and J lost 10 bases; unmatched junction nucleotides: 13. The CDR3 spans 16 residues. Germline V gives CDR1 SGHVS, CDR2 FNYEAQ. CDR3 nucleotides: TGTGCCAGCAGCTCATCTAGCGGGGGCCTATACGGGGAGCAGTTCTTC. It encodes CASSSSSGGLYGEQFF.

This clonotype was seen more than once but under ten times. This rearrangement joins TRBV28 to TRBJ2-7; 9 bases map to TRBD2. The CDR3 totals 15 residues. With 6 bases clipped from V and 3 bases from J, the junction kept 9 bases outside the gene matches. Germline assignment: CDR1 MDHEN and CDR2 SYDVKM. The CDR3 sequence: CASRRGREGFYEQYF. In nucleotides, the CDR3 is TGTGCCAGCAGGCGGGGGCGGGAGGGATTCTACGAGCAGTACTTC.

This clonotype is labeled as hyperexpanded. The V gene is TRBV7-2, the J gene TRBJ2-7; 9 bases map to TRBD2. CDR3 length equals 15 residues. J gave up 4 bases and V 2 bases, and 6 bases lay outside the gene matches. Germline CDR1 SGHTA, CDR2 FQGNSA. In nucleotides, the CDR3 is TGTGCCAGCAGCTTATTGTCTAGCGGGGAATACGAGCAGTACTTC. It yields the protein CASSLLSSGEYEQYF.

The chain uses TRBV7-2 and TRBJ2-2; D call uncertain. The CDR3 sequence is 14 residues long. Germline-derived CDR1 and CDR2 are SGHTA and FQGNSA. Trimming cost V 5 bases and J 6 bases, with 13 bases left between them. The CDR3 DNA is TGTGCCAGCAGCCGATCGCGAGGCCCCGGGGAGCTGTTTTTT. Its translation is CASSRSRGPGELFF.

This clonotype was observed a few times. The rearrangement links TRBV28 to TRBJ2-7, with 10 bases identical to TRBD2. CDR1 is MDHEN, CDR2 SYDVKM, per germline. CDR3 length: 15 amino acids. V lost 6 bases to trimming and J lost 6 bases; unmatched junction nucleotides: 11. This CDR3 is CASRHPGLASFEQYF. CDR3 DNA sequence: TGTGCCAGCAGACACCCGGGACTAGCGTCGTTCGAGCAGTACTTC.

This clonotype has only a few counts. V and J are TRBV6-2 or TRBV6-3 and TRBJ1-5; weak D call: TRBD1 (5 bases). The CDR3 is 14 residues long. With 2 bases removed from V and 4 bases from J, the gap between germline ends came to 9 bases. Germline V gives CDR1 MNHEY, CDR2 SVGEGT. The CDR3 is CASSYRQGNQPQHF. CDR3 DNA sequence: TGTGCCAGCAGTTACCGGCAGGGTAATCAGCCCCAGCATTTT.

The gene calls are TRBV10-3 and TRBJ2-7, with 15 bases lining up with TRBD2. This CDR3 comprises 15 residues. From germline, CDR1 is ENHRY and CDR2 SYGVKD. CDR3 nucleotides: TGTGCTGTACAGGGACTAGCGGGAGGTGACGACGAGCAGTACTTC. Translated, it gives CAVQGLAGGDDEQYF.

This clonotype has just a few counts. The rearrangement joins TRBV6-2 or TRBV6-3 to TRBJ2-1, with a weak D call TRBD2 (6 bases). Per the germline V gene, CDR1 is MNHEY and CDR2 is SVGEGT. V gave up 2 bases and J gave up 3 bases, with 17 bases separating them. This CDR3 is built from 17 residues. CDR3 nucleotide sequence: TGTGCCAGCAGTTACCGCCAGACTAGACGTCTCTACAATGAGCAGTTCTTC. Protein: CASSYRQTRRLYNEQFF.